This entry lists 24 T cell receptor beta chains sequenced from one sample in a study of identical twins. TCRdb recomputed calls from the 5' RACE reads with MiXCR, one row per CDR3 protein. The sample contains approximately 500,000 distinct CDR3 sequences, 24% of which appear only once. The sample was also linked to a second study, of T cells expressing NK-cell markers.

The specimen sequenced was CD4+ T cells sorted from blood. The receptors were gathered from a woman younger than 35 in good health.

This clonotype occurred a few times. The chain couples TRBV6-1 to TRBJ1-5; TRBD1 matches at 7 bases. With V trimmed by 6 bases and J by 0 bases, 5 bases remained unmatched. Per germline, CDR1 MNHNS and CDR2 SASEGT. This CDR3 comprises 15 residues. The CDR3 nucleotides read TGTGCCAGCAGCGACAGGGCTTATAGCAATCAGCCCCAGCATTTT. Its protein is CASSDRAYSNQPQHF.

The chain combines TRBV5-1 with TRBJ2-7; no reliable D call. The germline CDR1 and CDR2 sequences are SGHRS and YFSETQ. The CDR3 extends over 12 amino acids. Trimming shortened V by 5 bases and J by 6 bases, and 12 bases separated the two germline ends. The chain's CDR3 is CASSTGSIEQYF. In nucleotides, the CDR3 is TGCGCCAGCAGTACCGGGTCCATCGAGCAGTACTTC.

This sequence joins TRBV9 and TRBJ2-3; 7 nucleotides match TRBD1. The CDR3 runs 14 residues. From germline, CDR1 is SGDLS and CDR2 YYNGEE. The V and J ends lost 4 bases and 2 bases, in that order; junction bases with no gene match: 4. The CDR3 DNA is TGTGCCAGCAGCAAGACAGGGACCACAGATACGCAGTATTTT. Translating it yields CASSKTGTTDTQYF. The full variable domain, rest sourced from reference TRBV9 and TRBJ2-3, is DSGVTQTPKHLITATGQRVTLRCSPRSGDLSVYWYQQSLDQGLQFLIQYYNGEERAKGNILERFSAQQFPDLHSELNLSSLELGDSALYFCASSKTGTTDTQYFGPGTRLTVL.

The chain joins TRBV6-1 to TRBJ2-5, with unresolved D. Germline CDR1 MNHNS, CDR2 SASEGT. CDR3 length equals 13 residues. V lost 8 bases, J lost 5 bases, and 15 bases lay in between. CDR3 sequence reads: CASAEWRRETQYF. DNA for the CDR3: TGTGCCAGCGCCGAGTGGAGAAGGGAGACCCAGTACTTC.

This clonotype was seen a handful of times. The rearrangement links TRBV2 to TRBJ1-6, with D hard to call. V lost 2 bases, J lost 11 bases, and 10 bases lay in between. Looked up from germline, CDR1 is SNHLY and CDR2 is FYNNEI. This CDR3 has 13 residues. The CDR3 nucleotides are TGTGCCAGCAGTGAAACCCCTCCCACACCCCTCCACTTT. This gives the protein CASSETPPTPLHF.

The chain recombines TRBV6-1 with TRBJ2-7, with 8 bases aligning to TRBD1. The V gene's germline CDR1 is MNHNS and CDR2 SASEGT. Trimming cost V 8 bases and J 9 bases; bases outside gene matches: 15. The CDR3 extends over 14 amino acids. In DNA, the CDR3 is TGTGCCAGCTCCCGGACGGGACAGGATGTAACGCAGTACTTC. Its protein is CASSRTGQDVTQYF.

The chain joins TRBV15 to TRBJ2-7; 8 bases agree with TRBD1. The CDR3 has 16 residues. Germline assignment: CDR1 LNHNV and CDR2 YYDKDF (reference sequence). With 0 bases clipped from V and 4 bases from J, the junction kept 8 bases outside the gene matches. The CDR3 DNA reads as TGTGCCACCAGCAGAGATCCCGGACAGGGATCATACGAGCAGTACTTC. This codes for CATSRDPGQGSYEQYF.

This clonotype was counted only a few times. The chain recombines TRBV5-1 with TRBJ2-3, with 13 bases matching TRBD2. V was clipped by 3 bases and J by 6 bases; unmatched bases: 7. Germline V CDR1 and CDR2: SGHRS, YFSETQ. The CDR3 contains 16 residues. The CDR3 is CASSSGTSGVVDTQYF. The CDR3 region has the DNA TGCGCCAGCAGCTCTGGGACTAGCGGGGTGGTCGATACGCAGTATTTT.

This clonotype has a handful of counts. V and J are TRBV5-1 and TRBJ1-2, with 9 bases that match TRBD1. CDR1 is SGHRS, CDR2 YFSETQ, per germline. J was trimmed by 5 bases and V by 3 bases; bases with no gene match: 5. This CDR3 contains 14 residues. The CDR3 DNA follows: TGCGCCAGCAGCTCCTGGACAGGGGAATATGGCTACACCTTC. It yields the protein CASSSWTGEYGYTF.

This clonotype appeared a few times. The chain uses TRBV9 and TRBJ1-4; D ambiguous. Trimming removed 4 bases from V and 0 bases from J, with 19 bases in between. The germline V gene has CDR1 SGDLS and CDR2 YYNGEE. CDR3 length: 18 amino acids. CDR3: CASSPGPLPGATNEKLFF. The CDR3 coding sequence is TGTGCCAGCAGCCCCGGACCCCTCCCTGGGGCAACTAATGAAAAACTGTTTTTT.

This clonotype occurred many times. CDR3: CASSLEGEKLFF. The CDR3 nucleotides read TGTGCCAGCAGCTTAGAGGGCGAAAAACTGTTTTTT. V and J are TRBV13 and TRBJ1-4; D not resolved. Germline values: CDR1 PRHDT, CDR2 FYEKMQ (reference sequence). The V and J ends lost 1 base and 8 bases respectively, with 5 bases between them. The CDR3 loop spans 12 amino acids.

This clonotype showed up just a few times. This chain links TRBV29-1 with TRBJ1-2; D may be TRBD1 (6 bases). CDR3 size: 13 residues. Trimming took 6 bases from V and 7 from J, leaving 18 bases between them. The V gene's germline CDR1 is SQVTM and CDR2 ANQGSEA. The CDR3 nucleotides read TGCAGCGTACGACAGGTTGTGCGAGTTGGCTACACCTTC. Protein: CSVRQVVRVGYTF.

The J gene is TRBJ2-1, the V gene TRBV12-3 or TRBV12-4; D is perhaps TRBD1 (7 bases). Trimming cost V 5 bases and J 9 bases, with 14 bases left between them. The CDR3 runs to 13 residues. This CDR3 reads CASSTGEVIEQFF. CDR3 DNA sequence: TGTGCCAGCAGTACAGGGGAGGTCATTGAGCAGTTCTTC.

This clonotype appeared a few times. The V and J genes are TRBV6-5 and TRBJ2-7, with a weak D call TRBD1 (6 bases). The CDR3 length is 14 residues. Per the germline V gene, CDR1 is MNHEY and CDR2 is SVGAGI. V was trimmed by 2 bases and J by 3 bases, leaving 11 bases between them. The CDR3 here is CASSYANRVYEQYF. CDR3 in DNA: TGTGCCAGCAGTTACGCCAACAGGGTCTACGAGCAGTACTTC.

This clonotype was found a few times. Mismatch with germline at one junction end may stem from a read error. The rearrangement joins TRBV5-4 to TRBJ2-5; D is perhaps TRBD1 (6 bases). CDR3 length: 14 amino acids. In germline, CDR1 is SGHNT, CDR2 YYREEE (reference sequence). Here the CDR3 reads CASSLMTGEETQYF. CDR3 DNA sequence: TGTGCCAGCAGCTTGATGACAGGTGAAGAAACCCAGTACTTC.

The chain is built from TRBV15 and TRBJ2-7; D is uncertain. Germline values: CDR1 LNHNV, CDR2 YYDKDF (reference sequence). The CDR3 loop spans 11 amino acids. Trimming took 1 base from V and 7 from J, leaving 5 bases between them. The CDR3: CATSRAEEQYF. The CDR3 DNA follows: TGTGCCACCAGCAGAGCTGAAGAGCAGTACTTC. Complete variable domain (other parts from reference TRBV15 and TRBJ2-7): DAMVIQNPRYQVTQFGKPVTLSCSQTLNHNVMYWYQQKSSQAPKLLFHYYDKDFNNEADTPDNFQSRRPNTSFCFLDIRSPGLGDTAMYLCATSRAEEQYFGPGTRLTVT.

This clonotype turned up a few times. The gene calls are TRBV20-1 and TRBJ2-7; D remains unclear. V lost 3 bases and J lost 2, with 5 bases in between. This CDR3 region has 11 residues. Germline-derived CDR1 and CDR2 are DFQATT and SNEGSKA (reference sequence). This CDR3 is CSASRAYEQYF. DNA of the CDR3: TGCAGTGCTAGTAGGGCCTACGAGCAGTACTTC.

The genes are TRBV7-2 and TRBJ2-2; 8 bases are shared with TRBD2. Germline lookup yields CDR1 SGHTA and CDR2 FQGNSA. This CDR3 has 16 amino acids. V lost 4 bases and J lost 5; bases outside the gene matches: 9. This CDR3 is CASSSHWGGGTGELFF. The CDR3, as DNA: TGTGCCAGCAGCTCCCACTGGGGCGGGGGGACCGGGGAGCTGTTTTTT.

J is TRBJ1-4 and V is TRBV7-2; D gene unclear. Germline V gene lookup returns CDR1 SGHTA and CDR2 FQGNSA. There are 13 residues in the CDR3. V gave up 0 bases and J gave up 6 bases, with 5 bases separating them. The CDR3 spells CASSLAQDEKLFF. The CDR3 DNA reads TGTGCCAGCAGCTTAGCGCAAGATGAAAAACTGTTTTTT.

The rearrangement joins TRBV20-1 to TRBJ2-7, with 8 positions matching TRBD2. Germline values: CDR1 DFQATT, CDR2 SNEGSKA (reference sequence). There are 14 residues in the CDR3. Unmatched junction bases numbered 5, after V lost 1 base and J lost 3 bases. CDR3 residues: CSARVERERYEQYF. As DNA, the CDR3 is TGCAGTGCTAGAGTGGAGCGGGAGCGCTACGAGCAGTACTTC.

The rearrangement uses TRBV12-3 or TRBV12-4 and TRBJ1-1; maybe TRBD1 (5 bases). Trimming stripped 8 bases from V and 0 bases from J, with 10 bases between. The CDR3 sequence is 13 residues long. The CDR3 region has the DNA TGTGCCAGCCGGGACGCTATGAACACTGAAGCTTTCTTT. Translation gives CASRDAMNTEAFF.

The chain carries TRBV10-3 and TRBJ2-5; D is uncertain. CDR3 size: 13 residues. Trimming cost V 4 bases and J 3 bases, with 9 bases left between them. The V gene's germline CDR1 is ENHRY and CDR2 SYGVKD. Written as DNA, the CDR3 is TGTGCCATCAGTGCTCCAGACAAAGAGACCCAGTACTTC. It is translated as CAISAPDKETQYF.

V is TRBV20-1 and J is TRBJ2-4; 7 nucleotides agree with TRBD1. The CDR3 consists of 15 residues. Germline values: CDR1 DFQATT, CDR2 SNEGSKA (reference sequence). V lost 6 bases and J lost 2; bases outside the gene matches: 10. The CDR3 nucleotides are TGCAGTGCCATAGGGACAGCCGGCCCCAAAAACATTCAGTACTTC. Translation gives CSAIGTAGPKNIQYF.

This chain connects TRBV20-1 to TRBJ1-3; no reliable D call. The germline V and J ends were trimmed by 3 bases and 2 bases, with 8 bases remaining between them. The CDR3 consists of 13 residues. From germline, CDR1 is DFQATT and CDR2 SNEGSKA (reference sequence). DNA for the CDR3: TGCAGTGCTAGCCATAACCCTGGAAACACCATATATTTT. Translation gives CSASHNPGNTIYF.